This T cell receptor beta chain was retrieved from a study of T-cell memory formation after mild COVID-19. Each CDR3 protein is one row after TCRdb ran MiXCR on the 5' RACE reads. The sample shows roughly 190,000 distinct CDR3 sequences, under 12% of them seen only once. This clonotype was observed a few times. V shed 5 bases, J shed 5 bases, and the junction held 4 bases outside the gene matches. Germline CDR1 reads SGHAT; CDR2 reads FQNNGV. The CDR3 runs 14 residues. V usage is TRBV11-2 and J usage is TRBJ2-1; 9 bases map to TRBD1. This TCR derives from a young man who had mild COVID-19 (a few samples of this study predate the infection). Cell type and time point are not known. Sequencing was done on a sample of PBMCs or a T cell subset sorted from them (not recorded which). Written as DNA, the CDR3 is TGTGCCAGCAGCCGGGACAGGGAAGACAATGAGCAGTTCTTC. It encodes CASSRDREDNEQFF.